This T cell receptor beta chain stems from a study of shared clonotypes between healthy human individuals. This clone has at least ten counts. Generated by immunoSEQ multiplex PCR, the TCRdb table keeps only in-frame clones and is missing some. This sample has about 490,000 clones, with almost 80% found just once. V lost 0 bases to trimming and J lost 9 bases; unmatched junction nucleotides: 6. Per germline, CDR1 SGHRS and CDR2 YFSETQ. CDR3 length: 15 amino acids. V is TRBV5-1 and J is TRBJ2-5, with TRBD2 identical over 12 bases. The receptor was isolated from a woman between 40 and 55 years old in good health. Some clones in this sample may be carry-over from other donors' samples. The specimen was PBMCs. The CDR3 DNA sequence: TGCGCCAGCAGCTTGGGACTAGCGGGGGCCGGGGCCCAGTACTTC. It codes for CASSLGLAGAGAQYF.